This T cell receptor (beta chain) was identified in a study of blood T cell repertoires in COVID-19. Across the whole study: The United States, Italy and Spain supplied acute and convalescent COVID-19 samples. From T cells, B-cell-depleted T cells, or PBMCs came the material, which was cDNA or gDNA.

Per the study methods: Amplification of reference gene primers provided the estimated nucleated cell counts. Sequencing used immunoSEQ multiplex PCR; TCRdb keeps in-frame clones, though not all of them. The DNA was the basis for D and trimming; V, J and clone size are from that table. Here the sample spans roughly 46,000 clones, 88% being singletons. CDR1 is LGHNA and CDR2 is YSLEER in the germline V gene. The CDR3 is 16 amino acids. V was shortened by 0 bases and J by 8 bases, with 16 bases between the two germline ends. This TCR came from a human donor with active COVID-19. The donor label of this sample is uncertain. The chain combines TRBV4-3 with TRBJ1-4; tentatively, D is TRBD1 (5 bases). The material sequenced was peripheral blood. CDR3 sequence (DNA): TGCGCCAGCAGCCAAGAGGAGGGGTTAGGGAGGGAAAAACTGTTTTTT. As protein: CASSQEEGLGREKLFF.